One and the same sample provided the 14 T cell receptor beta chains below, sequenced in a study of Tregs in tolerant kidney transplant recipients. TCRdb keeps only in-frame clones here, not all; method: immunoSEQ multiplex PCR. The sample shows more than 90,000 clones, more than 85% of them seen only once. Recipients received nonmyeloablative bone marrow transplants from related graft donors, with transient mixed chimerism. The material sequenced was CD4+ T cells from blood (PBMCs), taken 12 months after the transplant. The receptors stem from a human patient who received a combined kidney and bone marrow transplant. Some T cells here may be from the graft donor.

This clone was counted a few times. V gene TRBV9 combines with J gene TRBJ1-3, with D perhaps matching TRBD1 (5 bases). This CDR3 region has 16 residues. With 4 bases removed from V and 0 bases from J, the gap between germline ends came to 14 bases. In germline, CDR1 is SGDLS, CDR2 YYNGEE. The CDR3, as DNA: TGTGCCAGCAGCAGAGGTAGGGGTACCTCTGGAAACACCATATATTTT. Translated, it gives CASSRGRGTSGNTIYF.

The chain joins TRBV23-1 to TRBJ2-4; D call uncertain. TRBV23-1 is an ORF, with its function uncertain. This CDR3 is built from 18 residues. The V gene lost 0 bases and the J gene lost 0 bases, with 15 bases spanning the gap. CDR3 residues: CASSQSPPSVLAKNIQYF. CDR3 in DNA: TGCGCCAGCAGTCAATCCCCCCCTTCGGTCTTAGCCAAAAACATTCAGTACTTC.

This clone was seen more than once but under ten times. This chain joins TRBV10-3 and TRBJ2-3; no definite D call. Germline-derived CDR1 and CDR2 are ENHRY and SYGVKD. The CDR3 extends over 14 amino acids. V was shortened by 1 base and J by 2 bases, with 7 bases between the two germline ends. The DNA of the CDR3 is TGTGCCATCAGTGAGTTGAGTAACACAGATACGCAGTATTTT. Translating it yields CAISELSNTDTQYF.

The chain has TRBV9 and TRBJ2-5, with 7 bases matching TRBD1. Germline V lookup: CDR1 SGDLS, CDR2 YYNGEE. V dropped 2 bases and J dropped 4; count of bases not matched to a gene: 11. This CDR3 is 16 amino acids long. CDR3 amino acids: CASSVSRGTVVETQYF. CDR3 bases: TGTGCCAGCAGCGTCAGTAGGGGGACAGTGGTAGAGACCCAGTACTTC.

The J gene is TRBJ2-4, the V gene TRBV7-3; 8 bases map to TRBD1. Trimming at V came to 0 bases and at J to 13 bases, leaving 17 bases not matched to a gene. Per the germline V gene, CDR1 is SGHTA and CDR2 is FQGTGA. The CDR3 loop spans 17 amino acids. The CDR3, as DNA: TGTGCCAGCAGCTTAACAAGGCCAGGGGGCCCCGTATGTGTCCAGTACTTC. This sequence encodes CASSLTRPGGPVCVQYF. Full variable domain (remainder filled in from reference TRBV7-3 and TRBJ2-4): GAGVSQTPSNKVTEKGKYVELRCDPISGHTALYWYRQSLGQGPEFLIYFQGTGAADDSGLPNDRFFAVRPEGSVSTLKIQRTERGDSAVYLCASSLTRPGGPVCVQYFGAGTRLSVL.

CDR3: CASRSIGALAGGSNTQYF. In nucleotides, the CDR3 is TGTGCCAGCAGATCGATTGGGGCCCTAGCGGGAGGTTCAAATACGCAGTATTTT. The chain uses TRBV5-4 and TRBJ2-3; 11 bases match TRBD2. Trimming at V came to 5 bases and at J to 7 bases, leaving 18 bases not matched to a gene. This CDR3 has 18 amino acids. Germline V CDR1 and CDR2: SGHNT, YYREEE (reference sequence).

The rearrangement joins TRBV4-3 to TRBJ1-2; D unclear. The ends were cut back, 6 bases at V and 1 base at J, with 12 bases in the middle. This CDR3 has 14 amino acids. Germline lookup yields CDR1 LGHNA and CDR2 YSLEER. In DNA, the CDR3 is TGCGCCAGCAGACGCGACACCGGTAACTATGGCTACACCTTC. Translation: CASRRDTGNYGYTF.

The V and J genes are TRBV9 and TRBJ2-7; D might be TRBD2 (5 bases). Germline values: CDR1 SGDLS, CDR2 YYNGEE. V lost 7 bases and J 6 bases, leaving 26 bases between the germline ends. There are 16 residues in the CDR3. The CDR3 sequence is CASPPASGAETFEQYF. The CDR3 DNA sequence: TGTGCCAGCCCCCCCGCCTCCGGAGCGGAGACCTTCGAGCAGTACTTC.

The V call is TRBV5-1, the J call TRBJ2-3, with D maybe TRBD2 (6 bases). With 0 bases removed from V and 3 bases from J, the gap between germline ends came to 8 bases. This CDR3 has 14 residues. CDR1 and CDR2 from the germline V gene are SGHRS and YFSETQ. The CDR3 loop is CASSLEAGTDTQYF. CDR3 nucleotides: TGCGCCAGCAGCTTGGAGGCGGGAACAGATACGCAGTATTTT.

The CDR3 coding sequence is TGTGCCAGCTCACCAAGCGGGAGGGCTGGAGAGCAGTACTTC. It encodes CASSPSGRAGEQYF. This rearrangement joins TRBV18 to TRBJ2-7; 10 nucleotides agree with TRBD2. V lost 2 bases, J lost 7 bases, and 5 bases stayed unmatched. CDR1 and CDR2 (germline): KGHSH, LQKENI. This CDR3 has 14 amino acids.

This chain uses TRBV27 with TRBJ1-3; D remains unclear. V lost 3 bases and J 8 bases, leaving 14 bases between the germline ends. Germline CDR1 and CDR2: MNHEY and SMNVEV (reference sequence). The CDR3 totals 14 residues. CDR3 sequence (DNA): TGTGCCAGCAGTTTCCGCCCCGGGATAGACACCATATATTTT. Translating gives CASSFRPGIDTIYF.

V usage is TRBV11-3 and J usage is TRBJ2-1; D may be TRBD1 (6 bases). CDR1 is SGHNT, CDR2 YENEEA, per germline. The CDR3 sequence is 14 residues long. The V and J ends lost 1 base and 3 bases respectively, with 7 bases between them. In DNA form, the CDR3 reads TGTGCCAGCAGCTTAGCGGGACACTACAATGAGCAGTTCTTC. The encoded protein is CASSLAGHYNEQFF.

To note about this clone: The same CDR3 arises from other DNA sequences in this sample as well. J is TRBJ1-6 and V is TRBV10-3, with 7 bases identical to TRBD1. This CDR3 is 14 amino acids long. V gave up 10 bases and J gave up 0 bases; unmatched junction bases: 3. The germline V gene has CDR1 ENHRY and CDR2 SYGVKD. CDR3: CATTGSSYNSPLHF. The DNA for the CDR3 is TGTGCCACGACAGGGAGCTCCTATAATTCACCCCTCCACTTT.

J is TRBJ1-2 and V is TRBV15, with a weak D call TRBD1 (5 bases). Germline assignment: CDR1 LNHNV and CDR2 YYDKDF (reference sequence). This CDR3 has 17 amino acids. Between the trimmed V and J ends, which lost 3 bases and 3 bases, there was a span of 20 bases. CDR3 in DNA: TGTGCCACCAGCAGGGAATACCCAGGGAGGCTATACTATGGCTACACCTTC. Its protein product is CATSREYPGRLYYGYTF.